The 19 T cell receptor beta chains given below trace back to one sample, sequenced in a study. TCRdb processed the 5' RACE reads anew with MiXCR; each CDR3 protein has one entry. The sample holds 8,000 to 9,500 distinct CDR3 sequences; 36% are singletons and the top ten take roughly 7.2%. The sample consisted of tumor-infiltrating memory CD4+ T cells sorted from the breast tumor. The subset here: memory CD4+ T cells, CD4+CD45RO+CD25-. The receptor source for this set is a female donor with breast cancer.

This sequence joins TRBV6-1 and TRBJ2-1; the D is unclear. The germline V and J ends were trimmed by 8 bases and 7 bases, with 15 bases remaining between them. The CDR3 loop spans 13 amino acids. CDR1 and CDR2 from the germline V gene are MNHNS and SASEGT. The CDR3 protein is CASQPRHLNEQFF. In DNA, the CDR3 is TGTGCCAGCCAACCCCGACACCTTAATGAGCAGTTCTTC.

The chain employs TRBV6-1 and TRBJ2-7; D unclear. The V and J ends lost 3 bases and 3 bases respectively, with 12 bases between them. This CDR3 spans 14 amino acids. Germline CDR1 MNHNS, CDR2 SASEGT. This CDR3 reads CASSEVGTHYEQYF. The CDR3 nucleotides read TGTGCCAGCAGTGAGGTAGGCACTCACTACGAGCAGTACTTC.

This clonotype has only a few counts. This sequence joins TRBV4-1 and TRBJ2-1; tentatively, D is TRBD1 or TRBD2 (6 bases each). CDR3 length: 15 residues. Germline CDR1 is MGHRA and CDR2 is YSYEKL. V was pared by 1 base and J by 8 bases, with 15 bases between. In DNA form, the CDR3 reads TGCGCCAGCAGCCAAGGGAGGGGGTCTGTAGATGAGCAGTTCTTC. It encodes CASSQGRGSVDEQFF.

The chain joins TRBV5-1 to TRBJ2-2; 12 nucleotides agree with TRBD2. This CDR3 region has 17 residues. V was pared by 4 bases and J by 4 bases, with 8 bases of the junction left unmatched. Germline V CDR1 and CDR2: SGHRS, YFSETQ. The CDR3 loop reads CASSGGLAGAGTGELFF. In nucleotides, the CDR3 is TGCGCCAGCAGCGGGGGACTAGCGGGTGCGGGCACCGGGGAGCTGTTTTTT. The whole variable domain, filled in from reference TRBV5-1 and TRBJ2-2, reads KAGVTQTPRYLIKTRGQQVTLSCSPISGHRSVSWYQQTPGQGLQFLFEYFSETQRNKGNFPGRFSGRQFSNSRSEMNVSTLELGDSALYLCASSGGLAGAGTGELFFGEGSRLTVL.

The genes are TRBV6-1 and TRBJ1-1, with TRBD1 matching 12 bases. Germline CDR1 and CDR2: MNHNS and SASEGT. V gave up 11 bases and J gave up 3 bases; unmatched junction bases: 10. The CDR3 loop spans 15 amino acids. The CDR3 loop reads CACRDRGRADTEAFF. CDR3 DNA: TGTGCCTGCCGGGACAGGGGGCGCGCGGACACTGAAGCTTTCTTT.

Comments on this clonotype: This may come from a read error, since a much larger clone is one base off. This sequence joins TRBV18 and TRBJ2-1; no definite D call. CDR3 length: 12 residues. The V gene's germline CDR1 is KGHSH and CDR2 LQKENI. The CDR3 is CAGSPTQDEQFF. The CDR3 DNA reads as TGTGCCGGCTCACCAACTCAGGATGAGCAGTTCTTC.

This chain uses TRBV3-1 with TRBJ2-1; TRBD2 is a possible D gene (6 bases). Trimming took 3 bases from V and 7 from J, leaving 13 bases between them. The CDR3 loop spans 14 amino acids. CDR1 is LGHDT and CDR2 is YNNKEL in the germline V gene (reference sequence). CDR3 residues: CASSHGTQLNEQFF. CDR3 nucleotides: TGTGCCAGCAGCCACGGGACTCAACTAAATGAGCAGTTCTTC.

By share of the sample, this clonotype is medium-sized (0.01 to 0.1%). This rearrangement joins TRBV6-1 to TRBJ1-1; TRBD1 aligns across 7 bases. Germline CDR1 MNHNS, CDR2 SASEGT. There are 15 residues in the CDR3. The V and J ends lost 5 bases and 4 bases, in that order; junction bases with no gene match: 10. This chain's CDR3 is CASSSQGLFSTEAFF. DNA for the CDR3: TGTGCCAGCAGTTCACAGGGGTTATTTTCCACTGAAGCTTTCTTT.

The J gene is TRBJ1-2, the V gene TRBV5-1; D not certain. The V and J ends lost 6 bases and 4 bases respectively, with 16 bases between them. The length of the CDR3 is 14 residues. The germline CDR1 and CDR2 sequences are SGHRS and YFSETQ. The CDR3 DNA follows: TGCGCCAGCACCACGGGAGGACGGAGCTATGGCTACACCTTC. Translating it yields CASTTGGRSYGYTF.

This chain links TRBV6-6 with TRBJ2-7, with D possibly called TRBD1 or TRBD2 (5 bases each). The germline V and J ends were trimmed by 2 bases and 5 bases, with 13 bases remaining between them. This CDR3 has 14 residues. CDR1 is MNHNY and CDR2 is SVGAGI in the germline V gene (reference sequence). The CDR3 DNA follows: TGTGCCAGCAGTTACACCGGGACGCTGAACGAGCAGTACTTC. The encoded protein is CASSYTGTLNEQYF.

The chain uses TRBV5-5 and TRBJ1-2; a weak D match, TRBD1 (6 bases). The CDR3 consists of 18 residues. Trimming took 0 bases from V and 4 from J, leaving 22 bases between them. Germline values: CDR1 SGHKS, CDR2 YYEKEE (reference sequence). CDR3 coding DNA: TGTGCCAGCAGCTTGGCCTCCTTGAGCCTCAGAGGGGGCTATGGCTACACCTTC. Protein sequence: CASSLASLSLRGGYGYTF.

The V call is TRBV20-1, the J call TRBJ1-1; 7 bases are a match to TRBD1. This CDR3 spans 16 amino acids. Per germline, CDR1 DFQATT and CDR2 SNEGSKA (reference sequence). After removal of 6 bases from V and 1 base from J, the junction contained 14 bases not matched to a gene. The CDR3 sequence is CSARGAYKGANTEAFF. The CDR3, as DNA: TGCAGTGCCCGGGGGGCCTACAAGGGGGCGAACACTGAAGCTTTCTTT.

In the case of this clonotype: A read error may explain this, as a much larger clone is one base away. The J gene is TRBJ2-1, the V gene TRBV11-2; D tentatively fits TRBD1 or TRBD2 (5 bases each). V lost 6 bases to trimming and J lost 3 bases, with 15 bases between them. Germline CDR1 reads SGHAT; CDR2 reads FQNNGV. This CDR3 region has 15 residues. The CDR3 loop reads CASRYTWDVYNEQFF. The CDR3 nucleotides read TGTGCCAGCAGATACACCTGGGACGTCTACAATGAGCAGTTCTTC.

As concerns this clonotype: Its ends do not fully match the called genes, so a read error is possible. This chain connects TRBV28 to TRBJ1-2; no definite D call. The length of the CDR3 is 14 residues. Germline V gene lookup returns CDR1 MDHEN and CDR2 SYDVKM. The CDR3 DNA reads as TGTGCCAGCAGTTTATCCCCAGACCCCTATGGCTACGACTTC. Amino acids: CASSLSPDPYGYDF.

This clonotype showed up just once. The chain links TRBV6-5 to TRBJ1-1; 9 positions match TRBD1. J was trimmed by 13 bases and V by 5 bases; bases with no gene match: 8. Germline values: CDR1 MNHEY, CDR2 SVGAGI. This CDR3 is 12 amino acids long. CDR3 in amino acids: CASSTTGGDNFF. CDR3 nucleotides: TGTGCCAGCAGTACGACAGGGGGGGATAATTTCTTT.

The sample holds a few counts of this clonotype. V and J are TRBV5-1 and TRBJ2-7, with 7 bases that match TRBD1. The CDR3 has 13 amino acids. CDR1 is SGHRS and CDR2 is YFSETQ in the germline V gene. With V trimmed by 8 bases and J by 0 bases, 5 bases remained unmatched. The CDR3 loop reads CASGQDSSYEQYF. The CDR3 region has the DNA TGCGCCAGTGGACAGGATAGCTCCTACGAGCAGTACTTC.

Comments on this clonotype: It is likely a read error, because the conserved phenylalanine at the end of the CDR3 is missing. The chain joins TRBV6-2 or TRBV6-3 to TRBJ2-1; 9 bases map to TRBD2. Germline V gives CDR1 MNHEY, CDR2 SVGEGT. The CDR3 loop spans 16 amino acids. The CDR3 reads CAGSYLAGTPPNEQFL. CDR3 DNA: TGTGCCGGCAGTTATCTAGCGGGGACCCCTCCCAATGAGCAGTTCCTC.

In its sample, this clonotype was seen many times. This sequence joins TRBV7-8 and TRBJ2-2, with 8 bases identical to TRBD2. The V gene's germline CDR1 is SGHVS and CDR2 FQNEAQ. This CDR3 is built from 14 residues. Unmatched junction bases numbered 2, after V lost 3 bases and J lost 5 bases. CDR3: CASSFRLATGELFF. The CDR3 region has the DNA TGTGCCAGCAGCTTTCGACTAGCGACCGGGGAGCTGTTTTTT.

This clonotype appeared a single time. The chain joins TRBV6-6 to TRBJ1-2, with D maybe TRBD1 (5 bases). CDR3 size: 13 residues. Germline V CDR1 and CDR2: MNHNY, SVGAGI (reference sequence). The CDR3 DNA is TGTGCTAGCTCCCGGGGGGGGGGCTATGGCTACACCTTC. Amino acids: CASSRGGGYGYTF.